A selection of T cell receptor beta chains follows, all from one sample in a study of cytomegalovirus exposure and HLA in healthy donors. Repertoires were generated with immunoSEQ multiplex PCR, while TCRdb's copy carries only in-frame clones and drops some. The sample lists 150,000 to 200,000 clones, more than 65% occurring once. The sequencing sample was made of PBMCs. These receptors all stem from a woman aged 18 to 35 in good health and CMV-seropositive. Both conserved end residues are part of each CDR3. D genes are given only for firm matches. The size field is filled for only some rows; it gives once, few, many or a size class.

CASSEGTNYGYTF,TGTGCCAGCAGTGAGGGCACTAACTATGGCTACACCTTC,TRBV2,-,-,TRBJ1-2
CASSETGGSGGPGQFF,TGTGCCAGCAGTGAAACCGGGGGTAGCGGGGGACCCGGGCAGTTCTTC,TRBV6-4,-,TRBD2,TRBJ2-1
CASSWQGGTYEQYF,TGTGCCAGCAGTTGGCAGGGTGGGACCTACGAGCAGTACTTC,TRBV27,few,-,TRBJ2-7
CASSPGTGVNEQFF,TGTGCCAGCAGTCCGGGGACAGGGGTCAATGAGCAGTTCTTC,TRBV7-8,-,TRBD1,TRBJ2-1
CASSTHQDPGNTIYF,TGTGCCAGTAGTACACATCAGGATCCCGGAAACACCATATATTTT,TRBV19,-,-,TRBJ1-3
CASSLDHGETQYF,TGTGCCAGCAGCTTAGATCACGGGGAGACCCAGTACTTC,TRBV11-2,-,-,TRBJ2-5
CASSISPYSNQPQHF,TGTGCCAGTAGTATTTCCCCTTATAGCAATCAGCCCCAGCATTTT,TRBV19,once,-,TRBJ1-5
CASSQAGDGYTF,TGTGCCAGCAGCCAAGCAGGGGATGGCTACACCTTC,TRBV4-2,few,-,TRBJ1-2
CASSLSGGPRLRSYEQYF,TGCGCCAGCAGCTTGAGCGGGGGCCCTCGTCTGAGATCCTACGAGCAGTACTTC,TRBV5-1,-,TRBD2,TRBJ2-7
CASSPRLAGMTLNEQFF,TGTGCCAGCAGCCCAAGACTAGCGGGGATGACACTCAATGAGCAGTTCTTC,TRBV5-6,-,TRBD2,TRBJ2-1
CASSLRQGPYEQYF,TGTGCCAGCAGCCTCCGACAGGGTCCCTACGAGCAGTACTTC,TRBV11-2,-,TRBD1,TRBJ2-7
CASSVGGQGNEQYF,TGTGCCAGCAGCGTGGGGGGACAGGGCAACGAGCAGTACTTC,TRBV9,-,TRBD1,TRBJ2-7
CASRRAYEQYF,TGCGCCAGCAGACGAGCCTACGAGCAGTACTTC,TRBV5-1,few,-,TRBJ2-7
CASSGTGFRAEAFF,TGTGCCAGCAGTGGTACAGGGTTTAGGGCTGAAGCTTTCTTT,TRBV2,-,-,TRBJ1-1
CASSRQGYSYEQYF,TGTGCCAGCAGCCGGCAGGGGTACTCCTACGAGCAGTACTTC,TRBV27,-,-,TRBJ2-7
CASRKEWTGYNEQFF,TGTGCCAGCAGGAAAGAGTGGACTGGCTACAATGAGCAGTTCTTC,TRBV6-5,-,-,TRBJ2-1
CASSPGIAPGETQYF,TGCGCCAGCAGCCCTGGGATAGCCCCGGGGGAGACCCAGTACTTC,TRBV4-3,-,-,TRBJ2-5
CASSLGLTGTGGKTQYF,TGTGCCAGCAGTCTGGGGCTAACCGGGACAGGGGGAAAGACCCAGTACTTC,TRBV27,-,TRBD1,TRBJ2-5
CASSSYTGGEQFF,TGTGCCAGCAGTTCCTATACAGGGGGTGAGCAGTTCTTC,TRBV6-5,-,TRBD1,TRBJ2-1
CASSFGQGSTDTQYF,TGCGCCAGCAGCTTTGGACAGGGCAGCACAGATACGCAGTATTTT,TRBV5-1,few,TRBD1,TRBJ2-3
CSARSGEGAFF,TGCAGTGCTAGGTCGGGGGAGGGAGCTTTCTTT,TRBV20-1,few,-,TRBJ1-1
CASSSGPGNEQYF,TGTGCCAGCAGCTCTGGGCCAGGCAACGAGCAGTACTTC,TRBV7-9,-,-,TRBJ2-7
CAISESILAGDYEQYF,TGTGCCATCAGTGAGTCAATACTAGCGGGGGATTACGAGCAGTACTTC,TRBV10-3,-,TRBD2,TRBJ2-7
CASSPGGNEQYF,TGTGCCAGCAGCCCCGGGGGGAACGAGCAGTACTTC,TRBV7-3,few,TRBD2,TRBJ2-7
CASSLGSRAEGYTF,TGCGCCAGCAGCTTGGGTTCCAGGGCGGAAGGCTACACCTTC,TRBV5-1,-,-,TRBJ1-2
CASSPVKETDTQYF,TGTGCCAGCAGCCCCGTGAAGGAGACAGATACGCAGTATTTT,TRBV14,-,-,TRBJ2-3
CASRAPQGPYGYTF,TGTGCCAGCAGGGCCCCACAGGGCCCCTATGGCTACACCTTC,TRBV6-6,-,-,TRBJ1-2
CASSVEGASTDTQYF,TGTGCCAGCAGTGTCGAGGGGGCAAGCACAGATACGCAGTATTTT,TRBV2,-,TRBD1,TRBJ2-3
CASSEGQGLTDTQYF,TGCGCCAGCAGTGAGGGACAGGGTCTCACAGATACGCAGTATTTT,TRBV10-1,-,TRBD1,TRBJ2-3
CASSPSEGANLQPQHF,TGTGCCAGCTCACCGTCGGAGGGGGCCAACCTTCAGCCCCAGCATTTT,TRBV18,once,TRBD1,TRBJ1-5
CASSQRTVTNEKLFF,TGCGCCAGCAGCCAACGGACAGTTACTAATGAAAAACTGTTTTTT,TRBV4-1,-,-,TRBJ1-4
CASSQESVPRETQYF,TGTGCCAGCAGCCAAGAGAGTGTTCCGCGGGAGACCCAGTACTTC,TRBV4-2,-,-,TRBJ2-5
CSHGGDTGELFF,TGCAGCCACGGGGGGGACACCGGGGAGCTGTTTTTT,TRBV29-1,-,TRBD2,TRBJ2-2
CASSPTGGGPEAFF,TGTGCCAGCAGTCCGACAGGGGGAGGACCTGAAGCTTTCTTT,TRBV28,once,TRBD1,TRBJ1-1
CASSPRSNRQGPYF,TGTGCCAGCAGCCCCCGCTCCAACCGACAGGGACCGTACTTC,TRBV7-6,-,TRBD1,TRBJ2-5